This entry features one TCR beta chain sequence. These data come from a study of T cell changes during pregnancy in multiple sclerosis. Assay used: immunoSEQ multiplex PCR; TCRdb lists only in-frame clones, some missing. The sample carries approximately 88,000 clones, about 94% recorded once. The specimen comprised peripheral blood, sampled in the third trimester of pregnancy. The sequence was obtained from a female donor with multiple sclerosis, enrolled in a pregnancy study.

CDR3 protein: CASSEAAVSYNEQFF. The CDR3 nucleotides are TGTGCCAGCAGTGAAGCAGCGGTATCCTACAATGAGCAGTTCTTC. This rearrangement joins TRBV6-1 to TRBJ2-1, with D perhaps TRBD2 (5 bases). The CDR3 contains 15 residues. Trimming stripped 0 bases from V and 1 base from J, with 7 bases between. Germline V CDR1 and CDR2: MNHNS, SASEGT.